This T cell receptor beta chain came from a study of blood T cell repertoires in COVID-19. Overall study context: The samples span acute and convalescent COVID-19 from the United States, Italy and Spain. PBMCs, B-cell-depleted T cells, or T cells provided the cDNA or gDNA that made up the material.

The ends were cut back, 6 bases at V and 4 bases at J, with 13 bases in the middle. The CDR3 has 14 residues. The germline gives CDR1 KGHSH, CDR2 LQKENI. Original data processing: Quantification of nucleated cells was approximated via reference gene primer amplification. Repertoires were generated with immunoSEQ multiplex PCR, while TCRdb's copy carries only in-frame clones and drops some. That table supplies the V and J calls and clone size; D and trimming were determined from the DNA. The table includes 250,000 or so clones, about three quarters detected once. The source of this sequence is an elderly woman with acute or convalescent COVID-19. Input material: peripheral blood. The J gene is TRBJ1-5, the V gene TRBV18; D possibly corresponds to TRBD1 (5 bases). Here the CDR3 reads CASSLGQENQPQHF. The CDR3, as DNA: TGTGCCAGCTCGCTGGGGCAGGAAAATCAGCCCCAGCATTTT.